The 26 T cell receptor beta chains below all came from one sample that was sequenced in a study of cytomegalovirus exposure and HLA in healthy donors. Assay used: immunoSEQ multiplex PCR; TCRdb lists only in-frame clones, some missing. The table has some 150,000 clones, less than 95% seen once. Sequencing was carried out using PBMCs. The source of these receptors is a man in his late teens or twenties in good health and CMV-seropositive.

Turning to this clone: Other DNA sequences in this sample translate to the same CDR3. The CDR3 protein is CATSRESSTDTQYF. In DNA form, the CDR3 reads TGTGCCACCAGCAGAGAATCTAGCACAGATACGCAGTATTTT. V gene TRBV15 combines with J gene TRBJ2-3, with D uncertain. Germline V gene data show CDR1 as LNHNV and CDR2 as YYDKDF (reference sequence). V lost 0 bases and J lost 0, with 4 bases in between. This CDR3 is built from 14 residues.

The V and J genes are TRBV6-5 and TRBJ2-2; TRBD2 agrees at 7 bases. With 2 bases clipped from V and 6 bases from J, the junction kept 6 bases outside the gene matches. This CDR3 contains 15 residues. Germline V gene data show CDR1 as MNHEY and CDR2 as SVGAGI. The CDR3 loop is CASSYPSREPGELFF. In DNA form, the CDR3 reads TGTGCCAGCAGTTACCCATCGCGGGAGCCCGGGGAGCTGTTTTTT.

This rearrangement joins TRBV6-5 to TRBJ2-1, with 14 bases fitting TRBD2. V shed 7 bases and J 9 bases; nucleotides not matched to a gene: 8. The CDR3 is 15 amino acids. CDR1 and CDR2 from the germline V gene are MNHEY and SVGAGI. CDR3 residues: CASTRRTSGRSEQFF. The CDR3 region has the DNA TGTGCCAGCACCAGAAGGACTAGCGGGAGGTCTGAGCAGTTCTTC.

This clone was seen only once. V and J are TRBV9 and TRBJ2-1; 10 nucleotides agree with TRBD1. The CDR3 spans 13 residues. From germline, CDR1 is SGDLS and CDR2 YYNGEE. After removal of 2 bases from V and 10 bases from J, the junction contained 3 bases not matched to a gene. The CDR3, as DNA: TGTGCCAGCAGCGTCCGGACAGGGGGAGAGCAGTTCTTC. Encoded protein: CASSVRTGGEQFF.

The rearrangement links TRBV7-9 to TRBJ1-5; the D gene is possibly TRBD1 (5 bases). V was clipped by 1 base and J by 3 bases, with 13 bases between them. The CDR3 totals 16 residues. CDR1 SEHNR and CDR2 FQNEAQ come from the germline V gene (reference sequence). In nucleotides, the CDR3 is TGTGCCAGCAGCTTAGATGGACAACTCCCCAATCAGCCCCAGCATTTT. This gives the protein CASSLDGQLPNQPQHF.

CDR3 region: CASSSGSSYEQYF. The CDR3 DNA is TGTGCCAGTTCATCAGGAAGCTCCTACGAGCAGTACTTC. The J gene is TRBJ2-7, the V gene TRBV11-1; D remains unclear. In germline, CDR1 is SGHAT, CDR2 FQDESV (reference sequence). Deletions cut 9 bases from V and 0 bases from J, with 12 bases between. The CDR3 totals 13 residues.

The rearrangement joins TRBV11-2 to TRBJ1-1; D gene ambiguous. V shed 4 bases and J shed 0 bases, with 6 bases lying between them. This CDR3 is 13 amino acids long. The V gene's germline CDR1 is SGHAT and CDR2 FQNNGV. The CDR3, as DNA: TGTGCCAGCAGCTCCCACTTGAACACTGAAGCTTTCTTT. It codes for CASSSHLNTEAFF. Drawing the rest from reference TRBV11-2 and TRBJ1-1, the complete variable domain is EAGVAQSPRYKIIEKRQSVAFWCNPISGHATLYWYQQILGQGPKLLIQFQNNGVVDDSQLPKDRFSAERLKGVDSTLKIQPAKLEDSAVYLCASSSHLNTEAFFGQGTRLTVV.

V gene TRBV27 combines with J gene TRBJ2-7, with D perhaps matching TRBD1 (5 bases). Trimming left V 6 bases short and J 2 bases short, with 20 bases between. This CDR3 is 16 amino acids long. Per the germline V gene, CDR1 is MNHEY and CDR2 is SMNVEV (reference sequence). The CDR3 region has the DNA TGTGCCAGCAGGGGATCCCTACAGGAGAATACCTACGAGCAGTACTTC. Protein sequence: CASRGSLQENTYEQYF.

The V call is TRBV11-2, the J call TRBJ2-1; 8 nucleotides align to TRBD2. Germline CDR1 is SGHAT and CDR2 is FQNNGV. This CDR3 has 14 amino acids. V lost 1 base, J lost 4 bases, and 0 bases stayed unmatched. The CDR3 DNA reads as TGTGCCAGCAGCTTAGCGGGAGGGTACAATGAGCAGTTCTTC. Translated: CASSLAGGYNEQFF.

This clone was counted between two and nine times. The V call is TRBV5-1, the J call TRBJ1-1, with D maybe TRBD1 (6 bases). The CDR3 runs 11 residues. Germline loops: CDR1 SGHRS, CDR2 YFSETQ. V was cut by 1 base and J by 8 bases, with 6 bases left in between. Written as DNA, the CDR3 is TGCGCCAGCAGCTTGACAGGGGAAGCTTTCTTT. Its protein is CASSLTGEAFF.

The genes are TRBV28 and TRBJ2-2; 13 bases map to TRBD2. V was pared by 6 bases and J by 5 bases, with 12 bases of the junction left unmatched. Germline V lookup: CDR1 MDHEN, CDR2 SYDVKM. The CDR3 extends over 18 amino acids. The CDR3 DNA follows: TGTGCCAGCAGGCACTCGGGACTAGCGGGAATTTTTACCGGGGAGCTGTTTTTT. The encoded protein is CASRHSGLAGIFTGELFF. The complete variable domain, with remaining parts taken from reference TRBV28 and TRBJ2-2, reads DVKVTQSSRYLVKRTGEKVFLECVQDMDHENMFWYRQDPGLGLRLIYFSYDVKMKEKGDIPEGYSVSREKKERFSLILESASTNQTSMYLCASRHSGLAGIFTGELFFGEGSRLTVL.

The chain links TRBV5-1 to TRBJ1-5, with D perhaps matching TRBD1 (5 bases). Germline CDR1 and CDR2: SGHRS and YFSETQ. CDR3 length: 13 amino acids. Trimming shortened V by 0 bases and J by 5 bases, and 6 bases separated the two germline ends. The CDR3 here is CASSLEGYQPQHF. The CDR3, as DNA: TGCGCCAGCAGCTTGGAGGGGTATCAGCCCCAGCATTTT. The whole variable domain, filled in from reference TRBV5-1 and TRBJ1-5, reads KAGVTQTPRYLIKTRGQQVTLSCSPISGHRSVSWYQQTPGQGLQFLFEYFSETQRNKGNFPGRFSGRQFSNSRSEMNVSTLELGDSALYLCASSLEGYQPQHFGDGTRLSIL.

CDR3 amino acids: CASRTPGTGEQYF. Written as DNA, the CDR3 is TGTGCCAGCAGGACGCCCGGGACAGGGGAGCAGTACTTC. V gene TRBV6-6 combines with J gene TRBJ2-7; 9 nucleotides align to TRBD1. From germline, CDR1 is MNHNY and CDR2 SVGAGI (reference sequence). V lost 6 bases to trimming and J lost 7 bases; unmatched junction nucleotides: 7. CDR3 length equals 13 residues.

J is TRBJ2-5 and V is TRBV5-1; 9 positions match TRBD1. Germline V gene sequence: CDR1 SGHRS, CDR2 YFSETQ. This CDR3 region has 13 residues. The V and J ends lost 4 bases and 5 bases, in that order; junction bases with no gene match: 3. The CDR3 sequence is CASSVGTGETQYF. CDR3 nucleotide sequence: TGCGCCAGCAGCGTAGGGACAGGGGAGACCCAGTACTTC.

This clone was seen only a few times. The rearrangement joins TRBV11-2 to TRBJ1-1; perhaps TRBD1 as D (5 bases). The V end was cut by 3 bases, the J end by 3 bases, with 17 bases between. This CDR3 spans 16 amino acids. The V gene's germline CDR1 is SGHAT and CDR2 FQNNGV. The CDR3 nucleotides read TGTGCCAGCAGCTTGCGCTGGGGGAGGGTATACACTGAAGCTTTCTTT. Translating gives CASSLRWGRVYTEAFF.

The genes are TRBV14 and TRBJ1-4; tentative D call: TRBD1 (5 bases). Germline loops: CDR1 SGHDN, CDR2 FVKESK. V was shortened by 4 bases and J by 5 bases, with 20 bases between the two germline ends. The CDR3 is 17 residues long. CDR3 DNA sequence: TGTGCCAGCAGCCCGACCATTACACAGGCTCTCAATGAAAAACTGTTTTTT. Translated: CASSPTITQALNEKLFF.

The CDR3 DNA reads as TGTGCCAGCAGTCACAGGGGAGGAACTGAAGCTTTCTTT. Its protein is CASSHRGGTEAFF. The rearrangement uses TRBV27 and TRBJ1-1; 7 bases align to TRBD1. After removal of 5 bases from V and 5 bases from J, the junction contained 5 bases not matched to a gene. This CDR3 is 13 amino acids long. Looked up from germline, CDR1 is MNHEY and CDR2 is SMNVEV (reference sequence).

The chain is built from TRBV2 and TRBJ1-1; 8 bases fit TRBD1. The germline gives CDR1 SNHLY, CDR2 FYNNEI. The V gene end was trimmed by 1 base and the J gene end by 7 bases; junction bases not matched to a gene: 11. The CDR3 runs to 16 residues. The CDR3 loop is CASSEGMEGTGLEAFF. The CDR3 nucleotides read TGTGCCAGCAGTGAAGGTATGGAGGGGACAGGCCTTGAAGCTTTCTTT.

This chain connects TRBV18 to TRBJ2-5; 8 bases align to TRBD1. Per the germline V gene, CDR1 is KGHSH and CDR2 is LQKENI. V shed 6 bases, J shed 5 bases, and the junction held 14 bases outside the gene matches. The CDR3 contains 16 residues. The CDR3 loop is CASSMGGQGAWETQYF. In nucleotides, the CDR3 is TGTGCCAGCTCCATGGGTGGACAGGGCGCATGGGAGACCCAGTACTTC.

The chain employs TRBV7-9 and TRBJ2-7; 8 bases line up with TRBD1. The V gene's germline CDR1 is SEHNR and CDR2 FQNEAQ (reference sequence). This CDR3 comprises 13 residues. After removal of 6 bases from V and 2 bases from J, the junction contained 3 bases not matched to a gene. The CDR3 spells CASSGTGPYEQYF. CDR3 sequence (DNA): TGTGCCAGCAGTGGGACAGGACCCTACGAGCAGTACTTC.

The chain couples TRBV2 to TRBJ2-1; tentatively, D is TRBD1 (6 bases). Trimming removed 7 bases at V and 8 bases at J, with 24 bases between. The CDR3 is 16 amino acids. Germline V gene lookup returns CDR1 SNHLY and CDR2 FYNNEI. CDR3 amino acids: CASTHGASTGLDEQFF. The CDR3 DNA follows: TGTGCCAGCACCCATGGGGCATCAACAGGGCTCGATGAGCAGTTCTTC.

As DNA, the CDR3 is TGTGCCAGCAGACAACTAGGGAGCACAGATACGCAGTATTTT. Amino acids: CASRQLGSTDTQYF. This chain uses TRBV6-1 with TRBJ2-3; tentative D call: TRBD2 (5 bases). V lost 6 bases and J lost 0, with 10 bases in between. This CDR3 region has 14 residues. Per the germline V gene, CDR1 is MNHNS and CDR2 is SASEGT.

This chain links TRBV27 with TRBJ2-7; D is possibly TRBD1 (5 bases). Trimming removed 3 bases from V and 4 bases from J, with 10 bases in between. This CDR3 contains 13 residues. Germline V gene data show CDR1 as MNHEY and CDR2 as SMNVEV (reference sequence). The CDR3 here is CASSFYQGYEQYF. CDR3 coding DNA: TGTGCCAGCAGTTTTTATCAGGGATACGAGCAGTACTTC.

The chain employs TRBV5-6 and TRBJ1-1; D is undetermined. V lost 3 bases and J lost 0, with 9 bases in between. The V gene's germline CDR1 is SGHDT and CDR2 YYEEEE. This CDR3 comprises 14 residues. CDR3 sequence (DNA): TGTGCCAGCAGCTCCCCGGGGTTGAACACTGAAGCTTTCTTT. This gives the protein CASSSPGLNTEAFF.

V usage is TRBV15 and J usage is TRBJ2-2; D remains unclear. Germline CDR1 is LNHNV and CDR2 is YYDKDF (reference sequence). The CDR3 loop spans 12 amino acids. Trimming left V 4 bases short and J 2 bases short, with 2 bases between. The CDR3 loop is CATSTNTGELFF. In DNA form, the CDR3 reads TGTGCCACCAGCACAAACACCGGGGAGCTGTTTTTT.

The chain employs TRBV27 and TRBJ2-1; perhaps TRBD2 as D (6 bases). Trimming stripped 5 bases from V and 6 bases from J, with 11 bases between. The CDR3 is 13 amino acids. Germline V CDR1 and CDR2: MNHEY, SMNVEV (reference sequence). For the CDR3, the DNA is TGTGCCAGCAGTCCCGGGACTCCCAATGAGCAGTTCTTC. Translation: CASSPGTPNEQFF.